This entry describes one TCR beta chain. Recent vaccinations or acute infections were absent in the healthy HIV-negative adult donors. The data were taken from a study of shared clonotypes between healthy human individuals. Repertoires were generated with immunoSEQ multiplex PCR, while TCRdb's copy carries only in-frame clones and drops some. The table records about 980,000 clones, 76% of them present only once. The TCR sequence derives from a man younger than 30 in good health. The specimen was memory CD4+ T cells sorted from blood. The sample's subset: CD45RA-negative fraction.

As DNA, the CDR3 is TGTGCCAGCAGCCGGTCACAGGGTCTAGAGACCCAGTACTTC. Translation gives CASSRSQGLETQYF. The rearrangement joins TRBV14 to TRBJ2-5; tentatively, D is TRBD1 (6 bases). Trimming took 4 bases from V and 4 from J, leaving 13 bases between them. There are 14 residues in the CDR3. Germline V gene data show CDR1 as SGHDN and CDR2 as FVKESK.